This T cell receptor (beta chain) was captured in a study of blood T cells in healthy people across ages. Trimming took 4 bases from V and 2 from J; bases not matched to a gene: 12. Germline assignment: CDR1 ENHRY and CDR2 SYGVKD. This CDR3 spans 18 amino acids. A sample-barcoded 5' primer and a J-beta primer mix were used in a second PCR of about 6 to 12 cycles. Via MiXCR, TCRdb re-called the 5' RACE reads, giving one row per CDR3 protein. The sample lists more than 1 million distinct CDR3 sequences, roughly 45% occurring once. The sample holds many counts of this clonotype. The TCR comes from a woman aged 60-75 years in good health. The sequenced sample was blood. This chain joins TRBV10-3 and TRBJ2-7, with TRBD2 matching 12 bases. The CDR3, as DNA: TGTGCCATCAGTGCCCCCGTCCTAGCGGGAGGGCCTACCTACGAGCAGTACTTC. Translation gives CAISAPVLAGGPTYEQYF.